This T cell receptor (beta chain) was sequenced during a study of regulatory T cells in long-lasting Graves disease (dated by TCRdb to 2020 to 2023). About the investigation overall: Patients with newly diagnosed Graves' disease had been on antithyroid drugs for under 3 months. A total of around 35 samples underwent TCR sequencing: about 13 from persistent and about 20 from newly diagnosed Graves' disease patients. The study took place in China and was registered as a clinical trial. Persistent Graves' disease patients were compared with newly diagnosed Graves' disease patients by peripheral blood TCR sequencing and RNA sequencing. The investigation overall reported the following: Sequencing and analysis were limited to the TCR beta chain. The authors acknowledged the small sample size as a limitation that may reduce accuracy. Persistent Graves' disease patients showed lower TCR Shannon entropy and fewer highly expanded clones than newly diagnosed patients, suggesting clonal expansion. Persistent patients shared more public clonotypes among themselves (2,741) than newly diagnosed patients did (about 900). Peripheral blood alone was examined, since thyroid tissue, which constituted the primary lesion, could not be accessed. Persistent disease showed preferential use of TRBV28, TRBJ1-2 and TRBJ2-5, whereas newly diagnosed disease favored TRBV20-1 and TRBJ2-1.

The meaning of the sample's time point label: newly diagnosed GD, antithyroid drugs for less than 3 months. RNA was extracted from PBMCs in TRIzol for both TCR sequencing and RNA sequencing. Graves' disease was diagnosed according to American Thyroid Association guidelines. Patients were recruited from an endocrinology department in Xi'an, China. Each patient gave around 9.2 milliliters of peripheral blood, collected in an EDTA anticoagulant tube. PBMCs were isolated by Ficoll Paque Plus density gradient separation without further T cell sorting. An Agilent 2100 Bioanalyzer and agarose gel were used to check RNA quality, and a NanoDrop 2000 was used to measure RNA concentration. Concerning this clonotype itself: The target of this receptor is not known. The record has no base qualities; no much larger clone is one base away.

Including cysteine and phenylalanine, the CDR3 has 15 amino acids. Of the read, only the CDR3 DNA is kept; its 45 bases are in frame from base 1. V and J are trimmed by 8 bases and 3 bases, and the gene matches miss 10 bases of the junction. CDR1 SGDLS and CDR2 YYNGEE were looked up in the germline V gene. Library creation used multiplex PCR. TCRdb shows the sequencer as Illumina HiSeq 4000. TCR beta libraries were built with iRepertoire HTBI primers and Arm-PCR amplification of CDR3 regions. Before sequencing, the PCR products went through gel purification. In the paper's pipeline: Gene usage analysis of CDR3 amino acid clonotypes relied on the roughly 67 TRBV and about 15 TRBJ segments identified across samples. Filtered high-quality paired reads were merged into contigs using COPE and FqMerger. BLAST was used to align contigs to IMGT TRBV, TRBD and TRBJ reference genes, and CDR3 was defined according to IMGT. Any clonotype with a frequency above 0.1% was counted as a highly expanded clone. Shannon entropy served as the measure of repertoire diversity, while the Gini coefficient captured V-J evenness. Clonotypes shared by more than one individual were considered public. Clones were called with MiXCR by TCRdb after fastp trimmed the public reads at Q25, and only in-frame beta chains were retained. Every distinct CDR3 protein forms one entry, paired with its most common genes and DNA. The V and J calls and clone size are TCRdb's, not the authors'. The sample table records more than 450,000 distinct CDR3 sequences; roughly 16% of these occur just once. In total, the top ten clones hold over 9% of the sample.

This sample was also put to use in a study of T cells in Graves' hyperthyroidism and ophthalmopathy. As described in the second report: A patient counted as having stable Graves' hyperthyroidism if no progression to ophthalmopathy occurred over 18 months of follow-up. The hyperthyroidism patients were between 18 and 65 years old and newly diagnosed, with a disease duration of less than 2 months. Patients with uncontrolled infections, other autoimmune diseases, pregnancy or lactation were excluded. Clinical symptoms, serum thyroxine and TRAb, thyroid ultrasound, and orbital computed tomography formed the basis for the diagnoses. A first-round RT-PCR of the TCR CDR3 used the HTBI primer set with the Qiagen OneStep RT-PCR kit. Most expanded thyroid clonotypes (frequency above 0.001) were also found in blood, which suggests that blood repertoires may mirror thyroid immune responses. A 13 V-J signature model separated ophthalmopathy from stable hyperthyroidism, with approximately 87% sensitivity and about 81% specificity in cross-validation and 80%/75% in testing. During validation, the model predicted progression to ophthalmopathy a median of roughly 7.1 months ahead of onset, with 60% to 71% sensitivity and 72.22% specificity. A discovery cohort of about a hundred patients, about 40 with Graves' ophthalmopathy and 57 with stable Graves' hyperthyroidism, was used to find distinguishing TCR V-J signatures. Whether ophthalmopathy could be predicted prospectively was tested in an independent validation cohort made up of 18 to 20 hyperthyroidism patients plus 17 patients who later progressed to ophthalmopathy. The 100 discovery patients were divided at random into training and test sets in a 7:3 ratio. Thyroid tissue and blood T-cell repertoires from about 6 Graves' hyperthyroidism patients were also compared in the study. After blood sampling, hyperthyroidism patients were treated with methimazole at a starting dose of 30 mg daily, and ophthalmopathy patients were treated with high-dose intravenous methylprednisolone. Libraries were constructed in a second round of multiplex PCR, after which size selection and purification were carried out. Paired-end sequencing of the libraries was performed with 100 bp reads on an Illumina HiSeq2000. SOAPnuke was used to process the raw data, removing reads that contained adapters or uncalled bases, had a mean Phred below 15, or lacked an exact match to the constant primer or identifier. COPE v1.2.5 was used to merge high-quality paired reads, and clonotypes were defined as unique nucleotide sequences. MiTCR v1.1 was used to align the clonotypes against IMGT TRBV, TRBD and TRBJ reference segments. Analysis was restricted to V-J combinations with a frequency above 0.0001, which covered over 98% of repertoires. The TCS score was defined as F50 (clonal expansion) divided by E x V (chaos), with BLOSUM62-based TCRdist calculated between CDR3 peptides within each V-J. Welch's t-statistics and random forest reduced 514 V-J features to roughly 13, which were used in a naive Bayes classifier (R e1071). Sample size was not statistically predetermined, and blinding of investigators to group allocation was not performed. According to the paper, TCR Vbeta CDR3 sequencing was carried out on 135 peripheral blood samples, which came from 40 to 45 ophthalmopathy, roughly 75 hyperthyroidism and around 17 progressor patients.

The clonotype was recovered from a man aged 40-49 years with Graves disease. Donor details come from another sample of the same person, matched by shared clones. The chain couples TRBV9 to TRBJ2-1, and TRBD2 aligns with 8 junction nucleotides. The sample was peripheral blood mononuclear cells (PBMCs), taken at new diagnosis, from a patient treated with antithyroid drugs. CDR3 reads: CASSPWGLDYNEQFF. The DNA sequence is TGTGCCAGTTCGCCGTGGGGACTAGACTACAATGAGCAGTTCTTC. This CDR3, with the reference TRBV9 and TRBJ2-1 proteins standing in past its ends, gives the full variable domain DSGVTQTPKHLITATGQRVTLRCSPRSGDLSVYWYQQSLDQGLQFLIQYYNGEERAKGNILERFSAQQFPDLHSELNLSSLELGDSALYFCASSPWGLDYNEQFFGPGTRLTVL.